Described below is a single T cell receptor beta chain sequence and its context. Its antigen is undetermined. Each sample had roughly 18,000–110,000 sorted naive CD8+ T cells. This CDR3 is built from 15 residues. Germline V gene sequence: CDR1 MNHEY, CDR2 SMNVEV (reference sequence). V lost 5 bases, J lost 6 bases, and 8 bases stayed unmatched. The data belong to a study of naive CD8 T cells in extremely preterm neonates. Libraries were prepared by immunoSEQ multiplex PCR; TCRdb keeps only in-frame clonotypes and omits some of them. The profile shows thousands of clones, approximately 97% of them singletons. Whole-study results and caveats: iChao1 richness was lowest in preterm neonates, significantly versus all ages. Preterm CDR3s were shorter than older groups', with fewer N additions and less trimming.

The J gene is TRBJ2-3, the V gene TRBV27, with TRBD1 matching 10 bases. Sequenced: naive CD8+ T cells from blood. The clonotype originates from a human donor in good health. The CDR3, as DNA: TGTGCCAGCAGTGCCCGGGACAGGGGCGGGGATACGCAGTATTTT. Residues: CASSARDRGGDTQYF.